The 32 T cell receptor beta chains presented below share a single source sample, sequenced in a study of blood T cell repertoires in COVID-19. TCRdb's copy holds only in-frame clones and misses some; the assay was immunoSEQ multiplex PCR. The table shows 190,000 or so clones, with 70% to 90% occurring only once. The specimen was peripheral blood. The receptor source for this set is a man in his 60s with COVID-19, enrolled during active disease.

The chain is built from TRBV24-1 and TRBJ1-1; 7 nucleotides match TRBD1. The V gene end was trimmed by 5 bases and the J gene end by 7 bases; junction bases not matched to a gene: 6. Germline lookup yields CDR1 KGHDR and CDR2 SFDVKD. There are 13 residues in the CDR3. DNA for the CDR3: TGTGCCACCAGTGCACGACAGGGTGATGAAGCTTTCTTT. It is translated as CATSARQGDEAFF.

The chain uses TRBV3-1 (or the pseudogene TRBV3-2) and TRBJ2-2; D remains unclear. V was shortened by 2 bases and J by 0 bases, with 13 bases between the two germline ends. From germline, CDR1 is LGHDT and CDR2 YNNKEL (reference sequence). This CDR3 spans 17 amino acids. CDR3 DNA sequence: TGTGCCAGCAGCCAACCAACGACTTATTCGAACACCGGGGAGCTGTTTTTT. It translates to CASSQPTTYSNTGELFF.

The genes are TRBV3-1 (or the pseudogene TRBV3-2) and TRBJ2-7; 9 nucleotides align to TRBD1. The CDR3 contains 16 residues. Trimming took 1 base from V and 3 from J; bases not matched to a gene: 7. Germline assignment: CDR1 LGHDT and CDR2 YNNKEL (reference sequence). This chain's CDR3 is CASSQGGGTGFYEQYF. In DNA, the CDR3 is TGTGCCAGCAGCCAAGGGGGGGGGACAGGGTTCTACGAGCAGTACTTC.

This clone was observed a few times. V gene TRBV5-1 combines with J gene TRBJ1-2; 12 nucleotides match TRBD1. This CDR3 has 14 amino acids. The trim removed 6 bases at V and 2 bases at J, leaving 2 bases unmatched. CDR1 SGHRS and CDR2 YFSETQ come from the germline V gene. The CDR3 DNA follows: TGCGCCAGCACGGGACAGGGGGCGAACTATGGCTACACCTTC. Protein sequence: CASTGQGANYGYTF.

The sample holds one count of this clone. The chain carries TRBV19 and TRBJ1-4; TRBD1 matches at 10 bases. This CDR3 has 16 amino acids. The junction had 6 bases not matched to a gene; V was cut back by 5 bases and J by 3 bases. CDR1 LNHDA and CDR2 SQIVND come from the germline V gene (reference sequence). The CDR3 sequence: CASSSDRGLANEKLFF. As DNA, the CDR3 is TGTGCCAGTAGTTCCGACAGGGGGCTCGCTAATGAAAAACTGTTTTTT. Full variable domain (rest looked up from reference TRBV19 and TRBJ1-4): DGGITQSPKYLFRKEGQNVTLSCEQNLNHDAMYWYRQDPGQGLRLIYYSQIVNDFQKGDIAEGYSVSREKKESFPLTVTSAQKNPTAFYLCASSSDRGLANEKLFFGSGTQLSVL.

The V call is TRBV28, the J call TRBJ2-7, with a tentative D call TRBD1 (6 bases). Germline V gives CDR1 MDHEN, CDR2 SYDVKM. This CDR3 contains 13 residues. V was clipped by 6 bases and J by 3 bases, with 12 bases between them. The CDR3 spells CASSLGHFYEQYF. CDR3 nucleotide sequence: TGTGCCAGCAGCCTGGGACATTTCTACGAGCAGTACTTC.

The chain is built from TRBV5-4 and TRBJ1-1, with D possibly being TRBD1 (5 bases). V gave up 4 bases and J gave up 8 bases, with 24 bases separating them. The CDR3 loop spans 16 amino acids. The germline V gene has CDR1 SGHNT and CDR2 YYREEE (reference sequence). The CDR3 DNA reads as TGTGCCAGCAGCGATAGGGGTGGGGGGAACCCCCCCGAAGCTTTCTTT. Amino acid sequence: CASSDRGGGNPPEAFF.

The V and J genes are TRBV13 and TRBJ2-7; TRBD1 agrees at 7 bases. The germline V gene has CDR1 PRHDT and CDR2 FYEKMQ (reference sequence). CDR3 length: 13 residues. The V and J ends lost 4 bases and 6 bases, in that order; junction bases with no gene match: 6. The CDR3, as DNA: TGTGCCAGCAGCTCCCAAGACAGGGCCGAGCAGTACTTC. This gives the protein CASSSQDRAEQYF. The variable domain in full, with the rest retrieved from reference TRBV13 and TRBJ2-7, is AAGVIQSPRHLIKEKRETATLKCYPIPRHDTVYWYQQGPGQDPQFLISFYEKMQSDKGSIPDRFSAQQFSDYHSELNMSSLELGDSALYFCASSSQDRAEQYFGPGTRLTVT.

The chain has TRBV4-1 and TRBJ1-2, with 9 bases identical to TRBD1. This CDR3 is built from 15 residues. The germline gives CDR1 MGHRA, CDR2 YSYEKL. V gave up 2 bases and J gave up 3 bases; unmatched junction bases: 4. The CDR3 loop is CASSQLQGADYGYTF. CDR3 DNA: TGCGCCAGCAGCCAACTACAGGGGGCAGACTATGGCTACACCTTC.

This chain connects TRBV19 to TRBJ1-1; D is perhaps TRBD1 (6 bases). Germline CDR1 and CDR2: LNHDA and SQIVND (reference sequence). The CDR3 has 15 amino acids. The ends were cut back, 6 bases at V and 8 bases at J, with 22 bases in the middle. CDR3 in amino acids: CASSPGVTQGKEAFF. Written as DNA, the CDR3 is TGTGCCAGTAGCCCAGGGGTAACACAGGGAAAAGAAGCTTTCTTT.

The chain combines TRBV6-5 with TRBJ1-5, with TRBD1 matching 7 bases. V lost 6 bases to trimming and J lost 0 bases; unmatched junction nucleotides: 5. Per germline, CDR1 MNHEY and CDR2 SVGAGI. The CDR3 spans 15 residues. The CDR3 DNA is TGTGCCAGCAGGCGGGACAGTTCTAGCAATCAGCCCCAGCATTTT. The encoded protein is CASRRDSSSNQPQHF.

The V gene is TRBV5-6, the J gene TRBJ1-2, with D tentatively TRBD1 (5 bases). CDR3 size: 13 residues. Germline V gene lookup returns CDR1 SGHDT and CDR2 YYEEEE. Trimming removed 4 bases at V and 0 bases at J, with 7 bases between. This chain's CDR3 is CASSPGPNYGYTF. The CDR3 DNA follows: TGTGCCAGCAGCCCAGGGCCTAACTATGGCTACACCTTC.

The V call is TRBV5-1, the J call TRBJ1-4; tentative D call: TRBD1 (5 bases). Germline V lookup: CDR1 SGHRS, CDR2 YFSETQ. The CDR3 is 14 amino acids. Trimming cost V 3 bases and J 2 bases, with 8 bases left between them. The CDR3 sequence: CASSWQGTNEKLFF. CDR3 in DNA: TGCGCCAGCAGCTGGCAGGGTACTAATGAAAAACTGTTTTTT.

V and J are TRBV30 and TRBJ1-1, with 8 positions matching TRBD1. The V and J ends lost 0 bases and 1 base, in that order; junction bases with no gene match: 4. The CDR3 sequence is 15 residues long. CDR1 is GTSNPN and CDR2 is SVGIG in the germline V gene (reference sequence). CDR3 amino acids: CAWSVRGLKNTEAFF. The CDR3 nucleotides read TGTGCCTGGAGTGTCAGGGGGCTGAAGAACACTGAAGCTTTCTTT. The full variable domain, its missing parts supplied by reference TRBV30 and TRBJ1-1, is SQTIHQWPATLVQPVGSPLSLECTVEGTSNPNLYWYRQAAGRGLQLLFYSVGIGQISSEVPQNLSASRPQDRQFILSSKKLLLSDSGFYLCAWSVRGLKNTEAFFGQGTRLTVV.

The V call is TRBV27, the J call TRBJ2-6; no firm D call. CDR1 is MNHEY and CDR2 is SMNVEV in the germline V gene (reference sequence). The CDR3 is made up of 14 amino acids. Deletions cut 6 bases from V and 0 bases from J, with 6 bases between. DNA of the CDR3: TGTGCCAGCAGACACGTCTCTGGGGCCAACGTCCTGACTTTC. Translation gives CASRHVSGANVLTF.

The J gene is TRBJ2-7, the V gene TRBV19, with 10 bases lining up with TRBD2. Germline CDR1 reads LNHDA; CDR2 reads SQIVND (reference sequence). CDR3 length: 15 residues. With V trimmed by 3 bases and J by 6 bases, 8 bases remained unmatched. This CDR3 reads CASSISNSGGTEQYF. DNA for the CDR3: TGTGCCAGTAGTATCTCCAATAGCGGGGGGACCGAGCAGTACTTC.

This rearrangement joins TRBV19 to TRBJ1-1; no firm D call. This CDR3 region has 13 residues. The germline V and J ends were trimmed by 0 bases and 7 bases, with 9 bases remaining between them. The germline gives CDR1 LNHDA, CDR2 SQIVND (reference sequence). This chain's CDR3 is CASSIDEIGEAFF. CDR3 nucleotide sequence: TGTGCCAGTAGTATAGACGAGATCGGTGAAGCTTTCTTT.

The V gene is TRBV19, the J gene TRBJ2-2; tentatively, D is TRBD1 (5 bases). V lost 3 bases and J lost 6, with 17 bases in between. The CDR3 runs 16 residues. Germline V gene data show CDR1 as LNHDA and CDR2 as SQIVND (reference sequence). The CDR3 protein is CASSIRSRVGSGELFF. In DNA form, the CDR3 reads TGTGCCAGTAGTATTAGAAGCAGGGTTGGTTCCGGGGAGCTGTTTTTT.

This chain joins TRBV6-1 and TRBJ1-5; D call uncertain. Germline V gene lookup returns CDR1 MNHNS and CDR2 SASEGT. V was cut by 4 bases and J by 3 bases, with 19 bases left in between. This CDR3 region has 17 residues. The CDR3 DNA follows: TGTGCCAGCAGTGTTCGTCCCGGCCGAGGGAACAATCAGCCCCAGCATTTT. Its protein is CASSVRPGRGNNQPQHF.

The chain is built from TRBV6-5 and TRBJ1-2; D may be TRBD1 (5 bases). The CDR3 totals 12 residues. V lost 7 bases and J 5 bases, leaving 11 bases between the germline ends. Looked up from germline, CDR1 is MNHEY and CDR2 is SVGAGI. In DNA form, the CDR3 reads TGTGCCAGCACCAATGGGGGGTATGGCTACACCTTC. This encodes CASTNGGYGYTF.

This sequence joins TRBV4-2 and TRBJ1-2, with D perhaps matching TRBD1 (5 bases). The CDR3 has 15 amino acids. Germline-derived CDR1 and CDR2 are LGHNA and YNFKEQ. V dropped 0 bases and J dropped 4 bases, with 12 bases sitting between them. CDR3 in amino acids: CASSQEIRGGYGYTF. The CDR3 DNA follows: TGTGCCAGCAGCCAAGAAATAAGGGGTGGCTATGGCTACACCTTC.

The V gene is TRBV11-2, the J gene TRBJ1-4; a weak D match, TRBD1 (6 bases). Between the trimmed V and J ends, which lost 5 bases and 5 bases, there was a span of 21 bases. CDR3 length: 17 amino acids. Per germline, CDR1 SGHAT and CDR2 FQNNGV. The CDR3 DNA reads TGTGCCAGCAGCCTCACGGGAGGGGGGTATGGGAATGAAAAACTGTTTTTT. This gives the protein CASSLTGGGYGNEKLFF. The whole variable domain, filled in from reference TRBV11-2 and TRBJ1-4, reads EAGVAQSPRYKIIEKRQSVAFWCNPISGHATLYWYQQILGQGPKLLIQFQNNGVVDDSQLPKDRFSAERLKGVDSTLKIQPAKLEDSAVYLCASSLTGGGYGNEKLFFGSGTQLSVL.

The chain is built from TRBV24-1 and TRBJ2-1; 10 bases are a match to TRBD1. V was pared by 0 bases and J by 7 bases, with 5 bases of the junction left unmatched. CDR1 is KGHDR, CDR2 SFDVKD, per germline. CDR3 length: 16 amino acids. CDR3 region: CATSDLRDRGFNEQFF. CDR3 DNA sequence: TGTGCCACCAGTGATTTGAGGGACAGGGGTTTTAATGAGCAGTTCTTC.

This chain links TRBV5-1 with TRBJ2-2, with 8 bases lining up with TRBD2. Germline CDR1 reads SGHRS; CDR2 reads YFSETQ. The CDR3 has 18 amino acids. With V trimmed by 0 bases and J by 0 bases, 7 bases remained unmatched. The CDR3 DNA reads as TGCGCCAGCAGCTTGGCACCCTATAGCGGGGCGAACACCGGGGAGCTGTTTTTT. Translated: CASSLAPYSGANTGELFF.

The gene calls are TRBV6-2 or TRBV6-3 and TRBJ2-3; 13 bases align to TRBD2. This CDR3 region has 19 residues. Germline-derived CDR1 and CDR2 are MNHEY and SVGEGT. Trimming took 6 bases from V and 0 from J; bases not matched to a gene: 12. In DNA, the CDR3 is TGTGCCAGCAGCCTAAGGGCCCCGGGACTAGCGGGGAGCACAGATACGCAGTATTTT. This codes for CASSLRAPGLAGSTDTQYF.

The chain has TRBV4-3 and TRBJ1-4; no clear D gene. The CDR3 is 21 amino acids. CDR1 is LGHNA, CDR2 YSLEER, per germline. Deletions cut 3 bases from V and 0 bases from J, with 26 bases between. CDR3 sequence (DNA): TGCGCCAGCAGCCATCCTATGGGGAGGAGCCCTTACCTATCAACTAATGAAAAACTGTTTTTT. It encodes CASSHPMGRSPYLSTNEKLFF.

This rearrangement joins TRBV28 to TRBJ1-2; TRBD1 agrees at 10 bases. CDR1 and CDR2 (germline): MDHEN, SYDVKM. The CDR3 spans 13 residues. V dropped 6 bases and J dropped 8; count of bases not matched to a gene: 6. The CDR3 here is CASRRQGAGGYTF. The CDR3 coding sequence is TGTGCCAGCAGGCGACAGGGGGCAGGGGGCTACACCTTC.

V is TRBV27 and J is TRBJ2-1, with 11 bases aligning to TRBD2. V trimming: 3 bases; J trimming: 6 bases; junction bases outside the gene matches: 1. Germline V gene lookup returns CDR1 MNHEY and CDR2 SMNVEV (reference sequence). This CDR3 is 14 amino acids long. The CDR3 sequence: CASSFTSGSNEQFF. For the CDR3, the DNA is TGTGCCAGCAGTTTCACTAGCGGGAGCAATGAGCAGTTCTTC.

This chain connects TRBV7-2 to TRBJ1-3; unclear D gene. Germline V lookup: CDR1 SGHTA, CDR2 FQGNSA. This CDR3 contains 14 residues. Trimming took off 5 bases at V and 0 bases at J, with 8 bases between the two ends. The CDR3 loop is CASSAQVSGNTIYF. The DNA for the CDR3 is TGTGCCAGCAGCGCCCAGGTCTCTGGAAACACCATATATTTT.

This clone was picked up one time. The chain combines TRBV7-8 with TRBJ2-3; 10 positions agree with TRBD2. V lost 3 bases, J lost 5 bases, and 8 bases stayed unmatched. CDR1 and CDR2 (germline): SGHVS, FQNEAQ. The CDR3 length is 16 residues. The CDR3 DNA follows: TGTGCCAGCAGCTTGCGGCTAGCGGGGGACATAGATACGCAGTATTTT. Protein sequence: CASSLRLAGDIDTQYF. Variable domain in full (rest from reference TRBV7-8 and TRBJ2-3): GAGVSQSPRYKVAKRGQDVALRCDPISGHVSLFWYQQALGQGPEFLTYFQNEAQLDKSGLPSDRFFAERPEGSVSTLKIQRTQQEDSAVYLCASSLRLAGDIDTQYFGPGTRLTVL.

The V and J genes are TRBV30 and TRBJ1-2; 9 bases match TRBD1. Germline trimming cut 3 bases from V and 4 bases from J; bases unmatched to any gene: 15. The CDR3 is 17 amino acids. The germline gives CDR1 GTSNPN, CDR2 SVGIG (reference sequence). The CDR3 DNA reads as TGTGCCTGGAGATCACACTCCGCGGGGACAGGGTTCTATGGCTACACCTTC. Its translation: CAWRSHSAGTGFYGYTF.

The chain carries TRBV5-4 and TRBJ1-6, with unresolved D. CDR1 and CDR2 (germline): SGHNT, YYREEE (reference sequence). The CDR3 is made up of 15 amino acids. Trimming took 4 bases from V and 6 from J, leaving 14 bases between them. CDR3 DNA sequence: TGTGCCAGCAGCAGCGAGAGCTCGGGTAATTCACCCCTCCACTTT. Residues: CASSSESSGNSPLHF. Full variable domain (outside the CDR3, taken from reference TRBV5-4 and TRBJ1-6): ETGVTQSPTHLIKTRGQQVTLRCSSQSGHNTVSWYQQALGQGPQFIFQYYREEENGRGNFPPRFSGLQFPNYSSELNVNALELDDSALYLCASSSESSGNSPLHFGNGTRLTVT.